This T cell receptor beta chain derives from a study of human T cells and chemical hapten exposure. Study-wide context: TCR yield per sample varied, mainly due to pooled library volumes. Overall study findings and caveats: No alteration of TCRs above 1 in 1000 frequency was seen with DPC sensitization.

Library preparation tagged each individual cDNA molecule with a unique molecular identifier. Authors' data handling: Sample TCR totals centred on a median of around 96,000, ranging about 20,000 to 690,600. TCRdb re-analysed the reads in MiXCR, keeping a single row per CDR3 protein. The V and J calls and clone size are TCRdb's, not the authors'. The data show about 120,000 distinct CDR3 sequences, 8% to 9.5% seen once. Total RNA extraction was carried out from unfractionated whole blood. The CDR3 length is 15 residues. V lost 4 bases to trimming and J lost 0 bases; unmatched junction nucleotides: 7. The germline V gene has CDR1 SQVTM and CDR2 ANQGSEA. This clonotype was found many times. Its specificity is unknown.

This TCR was sampled from a human donor in good health. Some clones in this sample may be carry-over from other donors' samples. The rearrangement uses TRBV29-1 and TRBJ1-2, with TRBD1 matching 8 bases. What was sequenced was whole blood. The CDR3 sequence: CSVGSGGSTNYGYTF. The CDR3 DNA is TGCAGCGTTGGGTCAGGGGGCTCTACTAACTATGGCTACACCTTC.